This T cell receptor (beta chain) came from a study of T cells expressing NK-cell markers. Overall study: Sorted CD3+CD56-NKG2C+, CD3+CD56+NKG2C+ and CD3+CD56+NKG2C- T cells supplied the TCR beta repertoires.

About this clonotype itself: The antigen is not known.

Libraries used 5'RACE template switching adding universal primer site and UMIs. TCRdb re-analyzed the 5' RACE reads; it lists each CDR3 protein once, without DNA. The listing records 350,000 to 500,000 distinct CDR3 sequences. CDR3 length: 16 residues. CDR1 is MGHRA and CDR2 is YSYEKL in the germline V gene. The study, taken as a whole, reports: These clonotypes, the leaders elsewhere, also led the CD3+CD56-NKG2C+ fraction in four donors. Dominant NKG2C+ clonotypes accounted for roughly 1.0-7.0% of CD8+ T cells in more than 5 donors.

The J gene is TRBJ2-1, the V gene TRBV4-1; TCRdb outputs TRBD2, but without DNA this stays unchecked. The clonotype originates from a woman aged 18-69 years in good health. Sequencing was performed on blood T cells: a sorted CD56 or NKG2C T cell subset, CD4+ or CD8+ T cells, or bulk PBMC T cells (not recorded which). The chain's CDR3 is CASSKRSGSPYNEQFF.